One and the same sample provided the 26 T cell receptor beta chains below, sequenced in a study of blood T cell repertoires in COVID-19. Method: immunoSEQ multiplex PCR; TCRdb's copy keeps in-frame clones and lacks some. This table has about 240,000 clones, 75% to 90% appearing once. Sequenced material: PBMCs or T cells enriched from blood (not recorded which). These TCRs come from a woman aged 40 to 50 with acute COVID-19.

V and J are TRBV18 and TRBJ2-7; TRBD1 matches 7 bases. This CDR3 comprises 12 residues. The V gene end was trimmed by 6 bases and the J gene end by 7 bases; junction bases not matched to a gene: 6. CDR1 is KGHSH and CDR2 is LQKENI in the germline V gene. The CDR3 region has the DNA TGTGCCAGCTCTCCGGGACAGCGGGAGCAGTACTTC. Amino acids: CASSPGQREQYF.

The V and J genes are TRBV3-1 (or the pseudogene TRBV3-2) and TRBJ2-1, with D perhaps TRBD2 (5 bases). CDR3 length: 14 amino acids. The germline CDR1 and CDR2 sequences are LGHDT and YNNKEL (reference sequence). Trimming cost V 4 bases and J 6 bases, with 13 bases left between them. For the CDR3, the DNA is TGTGCCAGCAGCCCGTTCCAGCGGAGCAATGAGCAGTTCTTC. It translates to CASSPFQRSNEQFF.

The chain recombines TRBV5-4 with TRBJ2-7; 8 bases match TRBD2. V trimming: 3 bases; J trimming: 5 bases; junction bases outside the gene matches: 10. From germline, CDR1 is SGHNT and CDR2 YYREEE (reference sequence). The CDR3 contains 15 residues. CDR3: CASSSQRGPWDEQYF. The CDR3 DNA is TGTGCCAGCAGCTCTCAGCGGGGGCCTTGGGACGAGCAGTACTTC.

The chain recombines TRBV25-1 with TRBJ1-2, with D possibly matching TRBD1 (6 bases). Trimming cost V 2 bases and J 6 bases, with 10 bases left between them. The germline V gene encodes CDR1 MGHDK and CDR2 SYGVNS. The CDR3 spans 13 residues. The CDR3: CASSETGSDGYTF. The CDR3 bases are TGTGCCAGCAGTGAAACAGGGTCAGATGGCTACACCTTC.

V usage is TRBV29-1 and J usage is TRBJ2-3; TRBD2 might be the D (6 bases). V gave up 5 bases and J gave up 2 bases, with 17 bases separating them. The CDR3 is made up of 15 amino acids. Germline V lookup: CDR1 SQVTM, CDR2 ANQGSEA. The CDR3 protein is CSVKLAETNTDTQYF. DNA of the CDR3: TGCAGCGTTAAGTTAGCGGAGACAAACACAGATACGCAGTATTTT.

This chain connects TRBV30 to TRBJ2-3; 11 bases map to TRBD2. This CDR3 is 14 amino acids long. Per the germline V gene, CDR1 is GTSNPN and CDR2 is SVGIG (reference sequence). J lost 4 bases, V lost 5 bases, and 5 bases had no gene match. This chain's CDR3 is CAWEIAGGADTQYF. DNA for the CDR3: TGTGCCTGGGAAATAGCGGGAGGGGCAGATACGCAGTATTTT.

The V and J genes are TRBV29-1 and TRBJ2-1; D might be TRBD2 (5 bases). Per the germline V gene, CDR1 is SQVTM and CDR2 is ANQGSEA. The CDR3 runs to 13 residues. The V end lost 0 bases, the J end lost 3 bases, and 6 bases lay between the germline ends. The CDR3 nucleotides read TGCAGCGTTGAAGAACTAGGCTACAATGAGCAGTTCTTC. It translates to CSVEELGYNEQFF.

The chain has TRBV19 and TRBJ2-1; possible D gene TRBD1, 6 bases. In germline, CDR1 is LNHDA, CDR2 SQIVND (reference sequence). The V end was cut by 0 bases, the J end by 0 bases, with 12 bases between. CDR3 length: 17 residues. The CDR3 loop is CASSIDPGQSSYNEQFF. DNA for the CDR3: TGTGCCAGTAGTATAGACCCGGGACAAAGCTCCTACAATGAGCAGTTCTTC.

CDR3 sequence reads: CASSQGGGNEQFF. The CDR3 bases are TGCGCCAGCAGCCAAGGGGGAGGCAATGAGCAGTTCTTC. The genes are TRBV4-1 and TRBJ2-1; TRBD2 is a possible D gene (6 bases). Per germline, CDR1 MGHRA and CDR2 YSYEKL. This CDR3 comprises 13 residues. Trimming stripped 1 base from V and 6 bases from J, with 7 bases between.

This sequence joins TRBV5-1 and TRBJ2-1; no clear D gene. With 0 bases removed from V and 6 bases from J, the gap between germline ends came to 4 bases. Germline V lookup: CDR1 SGHRS, CDR2 YFSETQ. The CDR3 runs to 12 residues. In DNA, the CDR3 is TGCGCCAGCAGCTTGGTTCTCAATGAGCAGTTCTTC. It translates to CASSLVLNEQFF. Looking up the rest from reference TRBV5-1 and TRBJ2-1 gives the full variable domain: KAGVTQTPRYLIKTRGQQVTLSCSPISGHRSVSWYQQTPGQGLQFLFEYFSETQRNKGNFPGRFSGRQFSNSRSEMNVSTLELGDSALYLCASSLVLNEQFFGPGTRLTVL.

The chain combines TRBV7-8 with TRBJ2-3, with 7 bases aligning to TRBD2. The CDR3 sequence is 17 residues long. Germline trimming cut 2 bases from V and 1 base from J; bases unmatched to any gene: 9. Germline CDR1 SGHVS, CDR2 FQNEAQ. CDR3 sequence: CASSLPQASGRTDTQYF. CDR3 sequence (DNA): TGTGCCAGCAGCTTACCCCAAGCTAGCGGTCGCACAGATACGCAGTATTTT.

With regard to this clone: Other DNA sequences in the same sample also yield this CDR3. V is TRBV19 and J is TRBJ2-7; a weak D match, TRBD2 (6 bases). Germline lookup yields CDR1 LNHDA and CDR2 SQIVND (reference sequence). The CDR3 length is 12 residues. The V end was cut by 5 bases, the J end by 3 bases, with 8 bases between. The CDR3 sequence: CASSPGGYEQYF. CDR3 sequence (DNA): TGTGCCAGTAGTCCCGGGGGCTACGAGCAGTACTTC.

CDR3 sequence (DNA): TGTGCCAGCAGCCAAGCTGGAGTACCTAATTCACCCCTCCACTTT. Translating it yields CASSQAGVPNSPLHF. The chain joins TRBV3-1 (or the pseudogene TRBV3-2) to TRBJ1-6; the D is unclear. This CDR3 comprises 15 residues. Germline CDR1 and CDR2: LGHDT and YNNKEL (reference sequence). V dropped 1 base and J dropped 6 bases, with 10 bases sitting between them.

The CDR3 region is CASSHPAGGPHNEQFF. CDR3 in DNA: TGCGCCAGCAGCCATCCAGCGGGAGGCCCCCACAATGAGCAGTTCTTC. The chain is built from TRBV4-1 and TRBJ2-1, with TRBD2 matching 9 bases. Germline V gene sequence: CDR1 MGHRA, CDR2 YSYEKL. This CDR3 region has 16 residues. V dropped 3 bases and J dropped 5; count of bases not matched to a gene: 8.

The J gene is TRBJ1-5, the V gene TRBV2, with a tentative D call TRBD1 (6 bases). Germline CDR1 and CDR2: SNHLY and FYNNEI. Trimming cost V 4 bases and J 4 bases, with 14 bases left between them. The CDR3 is 15 amino acids. The CDR3 DNA sequence: TGTGCCAGCAGTGTACTTGGGCAGGGGAATCAGCCCCAGCATTTT. This translates into CASSVLGQGNQPQHF.

The chain carries TRBV7-8 and TRBJ2-7, with D tentatively TRBD1 (5 bases). V lost 4 bases to trimming and J lost 0 bases, with 13 bases between them. The CDR3 sequence is 15 residues long. Germline CDR1 reads SGHVS; CDR2 reads FQNEAQ. In DNA, the CDR3 is TGTGCCAGCAGCTCCGATCCGACAGACTCCTACGAGCAGTACTTC. Protein: CASSSDPTDSYEQYF.

The chain recombines TRBV11-2 with TRBJ2-1; 9 bases map to TRBD2. Germline trimming cut 1 base from V and 3 bases from J; bases unmatched to any gene: 4. The CDR3 loop spans 16 amino acids. Germline-derived CDR1 and CDR2 are SGHAT and FQNNGV. The DNA for the CDR3 is TGTGCCAGCAGCTTAGTCGAGACTAGCGGCTACAATGAGCAGTTCTTC. Its translation is CASSLVETSGYNEQFF.

The CDR3 nucleotides are TGTGCCAGCAGCTTGATGGAGGGACTAGCGGGAGAAGAGACCCAGTACTTC. Protein: CASSLMEGLAGEETQYF. The genes are TRBV5-4 and TRBJ2-5; 14 nucleotides line up with TRBD2. V lost 1 base, J lost 3 bases, and 5 bases stayed unmatched. Germline V gene data show CDR1 as SGHNT and CDR2 as YYREEE (reference sequence). The CDR3 covers 17 residues.

The V gene is TRBV7-2, the J gene TRBJ2-7; D call uncertain. V lost 2 bases and J lost 6, with 11 bases in between. The CDR3 has 13 amino acids. Germline V gene lookup returns CDR1 SGHTA and CDR2 FQGNSA. The CDR3 spells CASSLSTVGEQYF. DNA of the CDR3: TGTGCCAGCAGCTTATCTACAGTGGGCGAGCAGTACTTC.

The genes are TRBV2 and TRBJ1-2, with TRBD1 identical over 8 bases. The CDR3 sequence is 15 residues long. CDR1 is SNHLY and CDR2 is FYNNEI in the germline V gene. The ends lost 3 bases at V and 6 bases at J; junction bases unmatched: 9. The CDR3 nucleotides read TGTGCCAGCAGTGAGTTTACAGGACAGGGTAATGGCTACACCTTC. Its protein is CASSEFTGQGNGYTF.

The chain links TRBV11-3 to TRBJ2-1, with D tentatively TRBD1 (7 bases). The CDR3 runs to 18 residues. Trimming pared 0 bases from V and 6 bases from J, leaving 21 bases between. CDR1 and CDR2 from the germline V gene are SGHNT and YENEEA. The CDR3 region is CASSLDHYSGQGGNEQFF. CDR3 nucleotide sequence: TGTGCCAGCAGCTTAGATCACTATAGCGGCCAGGGGGGCAATGAGCAGTTCTTC.

This chain joins TRBV6-1 and TRBJ1-6; 9 bases match TRBD1. CDR1 MNHNS and CDR2 SASEGT come from the germline V gene. V trimming: 5 bases; J trimming: 9 bases; junction bases outside the gene matches: 8. The CDR3 has 15 residues. The CDR3 protein is CASSSPGQGPSPLHF. In DNA form, the CDR3 reads TGTGCCAGCAGTTCCCCGGGACAGGGACCTTCACCCCTCCACTTT.

The chain has TRBV19 and TRBJ2-5; a possible D gene is TRBD2 (6 bases). CDR1 and CDR2 (germline): LNHDA, SQIVND (reference sequence). V lost 5 bases to trimming and J lost 5 bases, with 18 bases between them. The CDR3 length is 15 residues. The DNA of the CDR3 is TGTGCCAGTAGTGTGGGACTCCAAACCCATGAGACCCAGTACTTC. It encodes CASSVGLQTHETQYF. Variable domain in full (rest from reference TRBV19 and TRBJ2-5): DGGITQSPKYLFRKEGQNVTLSCEQNLNHDAMYWYRQDPGQGLRLIYYSQIVNDFQKGDIAEGYSVSREKKESFPLTVTSAQKNPTAFYLCASSVGLQTHETQYFGPGTRLLVL.

The rearrangement joins TRBV3-1 (or the pseudogene TRBV3-2) to TRBJ2-1; 7 bases are a match to TRBD2. The trim removed 4 bases at V and 6 bases at J, leaving 12 bases unmatched. Per germline, CDR1 LGHDT and CDR2 YNNKEL (reference sequence). The CDR3 consists of 16 residues. The CDR3 DNA is TGTGCCAGCAGCCCAGCGGGACTTCAATTATCCAATGAGCAGTTCTTC. Protein: CASSPAGLQLSNEQFF.

The V call is TRBV3-1 (or the pseudogene TRBV3-2), the J call TRBJ1-1; no clear D gene. V dropped 1 base and J dropped 0 bases, with 12 bases sitting between them. There are 16 residues in the CDR3. Germline V gene lookup returns CDR1 LGHDT and CDR2 YNNKEL (reference sequence). The CDR3 DNA is TGTGCCAGCAGCCAAGTTGGCGGAAAAATGAACACTGAAGCTTTCTTT. Protein: CASSQVGGKMNTEAFF.

The chain is built from TRBV3-1 (or the pseudogene TRBV3-2) and TRBJ2-1, with a possible D match to TRBD2 (5 bases). CDR3 size: 15 residues. Between the trimmed V and J ends, which lost 4 bases and 5 bases, there was a span of 15 bases. Germline-derived CDR1 and CDR2 are LGHDT and YNNKEL (reference sequence). Here the CDR3 DNA reads TGTGCCAGCAGCCGCGATTCCGGACTTCACAATGAGCAGTTCTTC. It codes for CASSRDSGLHNEQFF.